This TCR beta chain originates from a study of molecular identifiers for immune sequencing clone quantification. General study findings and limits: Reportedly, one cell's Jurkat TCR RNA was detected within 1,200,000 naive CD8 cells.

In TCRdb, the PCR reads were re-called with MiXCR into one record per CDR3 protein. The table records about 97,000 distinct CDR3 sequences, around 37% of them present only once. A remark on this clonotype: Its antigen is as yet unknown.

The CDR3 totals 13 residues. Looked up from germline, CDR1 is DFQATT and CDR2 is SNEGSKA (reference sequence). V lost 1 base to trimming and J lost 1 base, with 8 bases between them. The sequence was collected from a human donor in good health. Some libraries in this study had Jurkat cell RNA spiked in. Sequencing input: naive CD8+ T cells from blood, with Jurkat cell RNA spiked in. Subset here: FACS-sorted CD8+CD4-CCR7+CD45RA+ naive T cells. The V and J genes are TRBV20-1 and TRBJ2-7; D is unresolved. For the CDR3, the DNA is TGCAGTGCTAGAGGTGGGGTTTCCTACGAGCAGTACTTC. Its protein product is CSARGGVSYEQYF.